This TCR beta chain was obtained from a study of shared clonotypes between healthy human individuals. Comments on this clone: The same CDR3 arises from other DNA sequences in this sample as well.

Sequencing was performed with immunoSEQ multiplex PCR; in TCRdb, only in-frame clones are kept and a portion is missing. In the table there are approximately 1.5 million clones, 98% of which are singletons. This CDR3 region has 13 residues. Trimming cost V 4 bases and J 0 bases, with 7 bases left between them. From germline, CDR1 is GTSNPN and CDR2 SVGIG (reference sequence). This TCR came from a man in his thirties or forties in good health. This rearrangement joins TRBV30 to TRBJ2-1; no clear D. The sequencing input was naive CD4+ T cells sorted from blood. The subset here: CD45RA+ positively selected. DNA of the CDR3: TGTGCCTGGACAGGAAGCTCCTACAATGAGCAGTTCTTC. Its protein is CAWTGSSYNEQFF.